The rows below give T cell receptor beta chains drawn from one sample of a study of blood T cell repertoires in COVID-19. Clones were read by immunoSEQ multiplex PCR, and TCRdb kept only the in-frame ones, dropping some. Counted here are about 180,000 clones, around 80% occurring once; the ten biggest clones make up under 8.5%. The sequenced sample was peripheral blood. Receptors were obtained from a human donor in a cohort sampled during active COVID-19. CDR3s include the opening cysteine and the closing phenylalanine or tryptophan.

J gene: TRBJ2-2; V gene: TRBV7-3; CDR3 protein: CASSLQGEVGELFF
J gene: TRBJ2-2; V gene: TRBV29-1; CDR3 protein: CSVVLRTGELFF
J gene: TRBJ2-7; V gene: TRBV6-5; CDR3 protein: CASLGAGTYEQYF
J gene: TRBJ1-6; V gene: TRBV2; CDR3 protein: CASIGTENSPLHF
J gene: TRBJ2-7; V gene: TRBV29-1; CDR3 protein: CSVEQGGDEQYF
J gene: TRBJ2-1; V gene: TRBV9; CDR3 protein: CASSAYAGGLYEQFF
J gene: TRBJ2-1; V gene: TRBV15; CDR3 protein: CATSGQQGAGNEQFF
J gene: TRBJ1-1; V gene: TRBV30; CDR3 protein: CAWRRRETEAFF
J gene: TRBJ1-1; V gene: TRBV2; CDR3 protein: CASRVGRGRTEAFF
J gene: TRBJ1-2; V gene: TRBV5-1; CDR3 protein: CASSPGDRVGYTF
J gene: TRBJ1-3; V gene: TRBV11-2; CDR3 protein: CASSSQGAGGNTIYF
J gene: TRBJ2-5; V gene: TRBV7-9; CDR3 protein: CASSPPGGYQETQYF
J gene: TRBJ2-2; V gene: TRBV6-4; CDR3 protein: CASSPEYNTGELFF
J gene: TRBJ2-7; V gene: TRBV13; CDR3 protein: CASSSADRGRYEQYF
J gene: TRBJ1-4; V gene: TRBV19; CDR3 protein: CASSIHQTTNEKLFF
J gene: TRBJ1-2; V gene: TRBV3-1/TRBV3-2; CDR3 protein: CASSQVTVNYGYTF
J gene: TRBJ2-7; V gene: TRBV7-9; CDR3 protein: CASSLTGTGQNEQYF
J gene: TRBJ2-1; V gene: TRBV5-4; CDR3 protein: CASSLRQGYNEQFF
J gene: TRBJ1-1; V gene: TRBV5-1; CDR3 protein: CASSFDGEDTEAFF
J gene: TRBJ2-3; V gene: TRBV7-4; CDR3 protein: CASSPHDRNKQGIADTQYF
J gene: TRBJ1-1; V gene: TRBV28; CDR3 protein: CASSLRGTEAFF
J gene: TRBJ2-7; V gene: TRBV10-3; CDR3 protein: CAISLLPGTGGYEQYF
J gene: TRBJ2-5; V gene: TRBV11-3; CDR3 protein: CASSSTSGGTQYF
J gene: TRBJ1-2; V gene: TRBV19; CDR3 protein: CASSMTAMKGYGYTF
J gene: TRBJ2-2; V gene: TRBV19; CDR3 protein: CASSIIVAGELFF
J gene: TRBJ1-3; V gene: TRBV3-1/TRBV3-2; CDR3 protein: CASSQAASGNTIYF
J gene: TRBJ2-7; V gene: TRBV6-5; CDR3 protein: CASSAFGRGEDEQYF
J gene: TRBJ1-5; V gene: TRBV15; CDR3 protein: CATSVTGVGNQPQHF
J gene: TRBJ2-7; V gene: TRBV3-1/TRBV3-2; CDR3 protein: CASSGTLSYEQYF